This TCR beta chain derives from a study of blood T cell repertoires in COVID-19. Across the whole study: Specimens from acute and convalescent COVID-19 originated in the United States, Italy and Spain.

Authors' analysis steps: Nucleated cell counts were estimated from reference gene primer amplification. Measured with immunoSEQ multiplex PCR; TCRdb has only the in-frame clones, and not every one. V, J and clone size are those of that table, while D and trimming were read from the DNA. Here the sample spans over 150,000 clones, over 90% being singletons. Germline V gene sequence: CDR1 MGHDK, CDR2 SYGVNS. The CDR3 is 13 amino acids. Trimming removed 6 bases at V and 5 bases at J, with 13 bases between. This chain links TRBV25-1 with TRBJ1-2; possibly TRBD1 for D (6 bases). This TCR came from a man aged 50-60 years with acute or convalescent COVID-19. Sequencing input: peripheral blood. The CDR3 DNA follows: TGTGCCAGCAGGGAAGGGACACATTATGGCTACACCTTC. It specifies CASREGTHYGYTF.